A single sample gave rise to the 6 T cell receptor beta chains below, sequenced in a study of molecular identifiers for immune sequencing clone quantification. MiXCR, run by TCRdb on the PCR reads, gives a single entry per CDR3 protein. The table lists approximately 630,000 distinct CDR3 sequences, 25% of them singletons, with about 0.81% in the top ten. Input material: naive CD8+ T cells from blood, with Jurkat cell RNA spiked in. Subset denoted: FACS-sorted CD8+CD4-CCR7+CD45RA+ naive T cells. Every receptor here comes from a human donor in good health. Some libraries in this study had Jurkat cell RNA spiked in.

This clonotype occurred a few times. The gene calls are TRBV12-3 or TRBV12-4 and TRBJ2-1; D may be TRBD1 (6 bases). Trimming removed 11 bases from V and 7 bases from J, with 15 bases in between. The CDR3 is 12 residues long. The CDR3 DNA is TGTGCCGGGGGCCAGGGCAGTAATGAGCAGTTCTTC. Amino acid sequence: CAGGQGSNEQFF.

This clonotype was counted ten times or more. The genes are TRBV2 and TRBJ1-4; D remains unclear. Germline-derived CDR1 and CDR2 are SNHLY and FYNNEI. V shed 2 bases and J shed 3 bases, with 10 bases lying between them. The CDR3 spans 15 residues. Here the CDR3 DNA reads TGTGCCAGCAGTGAATCTGGGAGCGCTAATGAAAAACTGTTTTTT. Amino acids: CASSESGSANEKLFF.

In regard to this clonotype: A much bigger clone sits one base away, suggesting this may be a read error. The chain joins TRBV14 to TRBJ2-5; D uncertain. Trimming pared 2 bases from V and 2 bases from J, leaving 12 bases between. The CDR3 covers 15 residues. CDR1 SGHDN and CDR2 FVKESK come from the germline V gene. The CDR3 spells CASSQHERQQETQYF. The DNA for the CDR3 is TGTGCCAGCAGCCAACACGAGCGCCAACAAGAGACCCAGTACTTC.

Turning to this clonotype: One base away lies a much larger clone, so this may be a sequencing read error. The gene calls are TRBV4-1 and TRBJ2-3; D unresolved. This CDR3 comprises 15 residues. The V end lost 1 base, the J end lost 0 bases, and 8 bases lay between the germline ends. The germline V gene encodes CDR1 MGHRA and CDR2 YSYEKL. CDR3 residues: CASSQGTNSTDTQYF. The CDR3 bases are TGCGCCAGCAGCCAAGGGACCAATAGCACAGATACGCAGTATTTT.

This clonotype occurred a few times. This sequence may be a read error, since a much larger clone differs from it by one base. The V call is TRBV4-2, the J call TRBJ1-1, with D unresolved. Germline values: CDR1 LGHNA, CDR2 YNFKEQ. The CDR3 covers 11 residues. The CDR3 coding sequence is TGTGCCAGCAGCCAAGCCGGCGAAGCTCTCTTT. This translates into CASSQAGEALF.

This clonotype occurred many times. The chain is built from TRBV20-1 and TRBJ2-2; D remains unclear. This CDR3 region has 13 residues. The V gene lost 5 bases and the J gene lost 3 bases, with 10 bases spanning the gap. In germline, CDR1 is DFQATT, CDR2 SNEGSKA (reference sequence). CDR3 sequence (DNA): TGCAGTGCTGAGGATGGGGACACCGGGGAGCTGTTTTTT. Amino acids: CSAEDGDTGELFF.